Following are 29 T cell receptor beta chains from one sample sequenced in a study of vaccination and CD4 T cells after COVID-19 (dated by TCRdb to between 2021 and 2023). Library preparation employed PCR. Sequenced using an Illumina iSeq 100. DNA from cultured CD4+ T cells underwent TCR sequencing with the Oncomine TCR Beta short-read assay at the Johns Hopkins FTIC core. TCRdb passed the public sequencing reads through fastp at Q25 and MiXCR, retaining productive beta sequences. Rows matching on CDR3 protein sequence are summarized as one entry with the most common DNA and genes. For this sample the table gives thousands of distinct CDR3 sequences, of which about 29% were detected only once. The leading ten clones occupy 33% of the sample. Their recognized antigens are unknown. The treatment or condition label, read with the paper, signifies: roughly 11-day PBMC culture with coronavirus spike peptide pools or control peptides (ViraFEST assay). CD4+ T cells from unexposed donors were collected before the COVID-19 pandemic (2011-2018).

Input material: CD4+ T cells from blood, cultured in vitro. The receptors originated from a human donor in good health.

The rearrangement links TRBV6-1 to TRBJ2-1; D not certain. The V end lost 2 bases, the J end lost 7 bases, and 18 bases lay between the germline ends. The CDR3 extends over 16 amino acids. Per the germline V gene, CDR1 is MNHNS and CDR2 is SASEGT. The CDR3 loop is CASSEKSGMAQNEQFF. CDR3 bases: TGTGCCAGCAGTGAAAAATCAGGTATGGCGCAAAATGAGCAGTTCTTC.

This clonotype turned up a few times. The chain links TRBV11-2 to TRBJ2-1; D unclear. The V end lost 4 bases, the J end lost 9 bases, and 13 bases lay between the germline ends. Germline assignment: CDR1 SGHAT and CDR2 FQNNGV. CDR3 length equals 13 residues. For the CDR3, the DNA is TGTGCCAGCAGCTACGGGCGGAAAATTGAGCAGTTCTTC. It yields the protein CASSYGRKIEQFF.

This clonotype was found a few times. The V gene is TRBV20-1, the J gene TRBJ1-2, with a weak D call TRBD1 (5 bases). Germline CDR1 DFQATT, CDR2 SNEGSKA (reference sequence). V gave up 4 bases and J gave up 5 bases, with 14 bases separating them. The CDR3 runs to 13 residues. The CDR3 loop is CSAIYDRPYGYTF. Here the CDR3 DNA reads TGCAGTGCTATCTACGACAGACCATATGGCTACACCTTC.

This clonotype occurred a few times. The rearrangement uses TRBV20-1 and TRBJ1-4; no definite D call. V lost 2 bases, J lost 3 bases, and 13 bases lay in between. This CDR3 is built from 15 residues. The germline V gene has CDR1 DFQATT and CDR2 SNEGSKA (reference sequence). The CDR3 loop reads CSARRPGIANEKLFF. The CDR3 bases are TGCAGTGCTAGAAGACCCGGAATCGCTAATGAAAAACTGTTTTTT.

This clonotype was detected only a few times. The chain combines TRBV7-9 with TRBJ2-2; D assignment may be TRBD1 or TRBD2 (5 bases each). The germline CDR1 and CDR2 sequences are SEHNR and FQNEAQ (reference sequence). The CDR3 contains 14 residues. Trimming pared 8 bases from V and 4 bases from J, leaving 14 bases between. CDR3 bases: TGTGCCAGCGTTTATGGGGGAGCCACCGGGGAGCTGTTTTTT. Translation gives CASVYGGATGELFF.

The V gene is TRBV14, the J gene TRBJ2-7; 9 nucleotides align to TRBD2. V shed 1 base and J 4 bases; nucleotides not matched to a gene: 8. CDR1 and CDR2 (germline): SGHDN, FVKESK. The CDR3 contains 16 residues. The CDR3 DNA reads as TGTGCCAGCAGCCAAGGATATGCGGGGGGGGAGTACGAGCAGTACTTC. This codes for CASSQGYAGGEYEQYF.

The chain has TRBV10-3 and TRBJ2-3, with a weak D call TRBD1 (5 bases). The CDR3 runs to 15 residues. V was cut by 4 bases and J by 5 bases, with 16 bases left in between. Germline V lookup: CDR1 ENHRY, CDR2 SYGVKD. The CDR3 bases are TGTGCCATCAGTGCTCAGGGCATACAGGTAGATACGCAGTATTTT. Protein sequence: CAISAQGIQVDTQYF.

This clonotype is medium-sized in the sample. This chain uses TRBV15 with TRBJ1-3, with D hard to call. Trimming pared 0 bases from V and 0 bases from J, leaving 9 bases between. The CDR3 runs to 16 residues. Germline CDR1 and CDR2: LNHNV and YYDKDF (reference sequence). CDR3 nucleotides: TGTGCCACCAGCAGAGATCGGGTAGCCTCTGGAAACACCATATATTTT. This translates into CATSRDRVASGNTIYF. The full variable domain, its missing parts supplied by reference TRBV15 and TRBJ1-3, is DAMVIQNPRYQVTQFGKPVTLSCSQTLNHNVMYWYQQKSSQAPKLLFHYYDKDFNNEADTPDNFQSRRPNTSFCFLDIRSPGLGDTAMYLCATSRDRVASGNTIYFGEGSWLTVV.

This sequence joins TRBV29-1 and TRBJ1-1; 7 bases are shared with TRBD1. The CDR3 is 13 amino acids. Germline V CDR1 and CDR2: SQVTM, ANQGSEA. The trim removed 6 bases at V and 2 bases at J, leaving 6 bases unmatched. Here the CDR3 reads CSVLRTGNTEAFF. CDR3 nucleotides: TGCAGCGTCCTAAGGACAGGCAACACTGAAGCTTTCTTT. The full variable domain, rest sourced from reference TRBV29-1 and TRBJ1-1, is SAVISQKPSRDICQRGTSLTIQCQVDSQVTMMFWYRQQPGQSLTLIATANQGSEATYESGFVIDKFPISRPNLTFSTLTVSNMSPEDSSIYLCSVLRTGNTEAFFGQGTRLTVV.

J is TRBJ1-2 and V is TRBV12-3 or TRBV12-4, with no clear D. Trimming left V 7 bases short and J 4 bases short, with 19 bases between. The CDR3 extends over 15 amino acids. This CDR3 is CASTPLGQSFYGYTF. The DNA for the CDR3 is TGTGCCAGCACTCCCCTAGGGCAATCCTTCTATGGCTACACCTTC.

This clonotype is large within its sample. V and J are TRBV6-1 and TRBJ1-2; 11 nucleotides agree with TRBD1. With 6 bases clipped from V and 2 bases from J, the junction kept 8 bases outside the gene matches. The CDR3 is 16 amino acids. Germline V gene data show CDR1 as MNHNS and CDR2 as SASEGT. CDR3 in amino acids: CASSRTGGALNYGYTF. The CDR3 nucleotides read TGTGCCAGCAGCCGGACAGGGGGCGCATTGAACTATGGCTACACCTTC.

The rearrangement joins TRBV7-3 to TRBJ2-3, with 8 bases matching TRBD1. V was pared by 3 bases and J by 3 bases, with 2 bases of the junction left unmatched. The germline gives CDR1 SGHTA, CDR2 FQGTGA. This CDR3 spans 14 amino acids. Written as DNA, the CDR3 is TGTGCCAGCAGCTTGGGACAGGTTACAGATACGCAGTATTTT. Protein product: CASSLGQVTDTQYF. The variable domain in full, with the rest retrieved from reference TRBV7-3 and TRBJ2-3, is GAGVSQTPSNKVTEKGKYVELRCDPISGHTALYWYRQSLGQGPEFLIYFQGTGAADDSGLPNDRFFAVRPEGSVSTLKIQRTERGDSAVYLCASSLGQVTDTQYFGPGTRLTVL.

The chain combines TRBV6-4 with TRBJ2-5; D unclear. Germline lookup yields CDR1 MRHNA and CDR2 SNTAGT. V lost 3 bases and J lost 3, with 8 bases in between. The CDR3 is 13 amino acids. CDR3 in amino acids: CASSEKAEETQYF. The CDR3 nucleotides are TGTGCCAGCAGTGAAAAGGCGGAAGAGACCCAGTACTTC.

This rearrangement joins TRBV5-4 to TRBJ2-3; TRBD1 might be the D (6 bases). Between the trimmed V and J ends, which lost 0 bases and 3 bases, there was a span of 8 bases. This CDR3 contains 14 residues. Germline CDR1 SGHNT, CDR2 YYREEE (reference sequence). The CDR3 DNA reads TGTGCCAGCAGCTTGGGGACAGATACAGATACGCAGTATTTT. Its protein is CASSLGTDTDTQYF.

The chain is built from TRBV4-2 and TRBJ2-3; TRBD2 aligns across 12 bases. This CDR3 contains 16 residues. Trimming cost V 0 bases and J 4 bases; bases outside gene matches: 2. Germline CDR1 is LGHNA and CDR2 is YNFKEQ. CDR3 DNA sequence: TGTGCCAGCAGCCAAGATCTAGCGGGGGGGCCAGATACGCAGTATTTT. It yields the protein CASSQDLAGGPDTQYF.

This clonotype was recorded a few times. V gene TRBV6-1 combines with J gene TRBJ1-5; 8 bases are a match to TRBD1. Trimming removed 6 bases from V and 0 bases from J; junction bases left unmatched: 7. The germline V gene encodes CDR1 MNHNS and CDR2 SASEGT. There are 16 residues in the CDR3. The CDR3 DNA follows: TGTGCCAGCAGCGGACCGACAGGGGCTAGCAATCAGCCCCAGCATTTT. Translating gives CASSGPTGASNQPQHF.

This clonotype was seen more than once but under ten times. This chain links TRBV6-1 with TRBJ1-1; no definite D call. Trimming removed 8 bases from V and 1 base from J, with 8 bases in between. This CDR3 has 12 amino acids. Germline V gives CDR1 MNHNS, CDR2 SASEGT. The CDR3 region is CASFRGNTEAFF. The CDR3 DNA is TGTGCCAGCTTTCGGGGGAACACTGAAGCTTTCTTT.

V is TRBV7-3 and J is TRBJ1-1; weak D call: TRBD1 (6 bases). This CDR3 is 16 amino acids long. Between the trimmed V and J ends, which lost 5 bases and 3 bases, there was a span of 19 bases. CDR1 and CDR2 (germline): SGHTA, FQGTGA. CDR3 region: CASSRSSQGMDTEAFF. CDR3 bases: TGTGCCAGCAGCCGAAGCTCACAGGGTATGGACACTGAAGCTTTCTTT.

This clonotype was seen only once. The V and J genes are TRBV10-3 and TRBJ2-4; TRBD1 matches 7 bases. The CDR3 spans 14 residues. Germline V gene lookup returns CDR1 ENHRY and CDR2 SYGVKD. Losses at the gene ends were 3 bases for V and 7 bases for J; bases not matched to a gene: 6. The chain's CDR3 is CAISEQGRANIQYF. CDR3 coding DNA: TGTGCCATCAGTGAACAGGGGCGAGCCAACATTCAGTACTTC.

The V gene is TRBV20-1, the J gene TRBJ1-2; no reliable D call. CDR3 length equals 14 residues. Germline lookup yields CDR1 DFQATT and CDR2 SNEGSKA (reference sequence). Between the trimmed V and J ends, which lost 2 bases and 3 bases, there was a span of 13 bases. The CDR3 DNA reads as TGCAGTGCTAGAAACTTCGGACCCCACTATGGCTACACCTTC. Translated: CSARNFGPHYGYTF.

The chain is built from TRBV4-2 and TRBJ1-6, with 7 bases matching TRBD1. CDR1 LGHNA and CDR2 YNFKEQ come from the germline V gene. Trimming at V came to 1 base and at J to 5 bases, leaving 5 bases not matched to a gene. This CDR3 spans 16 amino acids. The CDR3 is CASSQVKGQNNSPLHF. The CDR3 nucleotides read TGTGCCAGCAGCCAAGTAAAGGGACAGAATAATTCACCCCTCCACTTT.

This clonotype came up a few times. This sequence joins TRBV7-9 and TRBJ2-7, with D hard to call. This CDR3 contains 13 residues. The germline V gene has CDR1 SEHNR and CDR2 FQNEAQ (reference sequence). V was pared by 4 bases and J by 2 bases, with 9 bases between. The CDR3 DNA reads TGTGCCAGCAGCTCAAGCAAAACCTACGAGCAGTACTTC. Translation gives CASSSSKTYEQYF.

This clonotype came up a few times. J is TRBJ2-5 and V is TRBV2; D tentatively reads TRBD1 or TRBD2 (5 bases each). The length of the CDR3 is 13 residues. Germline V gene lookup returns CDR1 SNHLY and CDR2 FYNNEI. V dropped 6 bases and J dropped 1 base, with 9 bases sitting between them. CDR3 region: CASRMGPQETQYF. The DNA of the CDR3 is TGTGCCAGCAGGATGGGACCCCAAGAGACCCAGTACTTC.

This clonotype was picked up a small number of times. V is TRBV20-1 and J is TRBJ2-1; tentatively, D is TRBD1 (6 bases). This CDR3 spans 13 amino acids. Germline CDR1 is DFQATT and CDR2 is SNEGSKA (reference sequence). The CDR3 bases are TGCAGCCCCTCAGGGGCGAACTACAATGAGCAGTTCTTC. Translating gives CSPSGANYNEQFF.

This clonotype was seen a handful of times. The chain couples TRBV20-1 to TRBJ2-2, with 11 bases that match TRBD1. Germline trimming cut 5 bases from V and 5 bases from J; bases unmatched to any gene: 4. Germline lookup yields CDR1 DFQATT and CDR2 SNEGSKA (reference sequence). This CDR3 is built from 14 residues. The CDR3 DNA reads TGCAGTGCTCGCCGGGACAGGGGGACCGGGGAGCTGTTTTTT. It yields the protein CSARRDRGTGELFF.

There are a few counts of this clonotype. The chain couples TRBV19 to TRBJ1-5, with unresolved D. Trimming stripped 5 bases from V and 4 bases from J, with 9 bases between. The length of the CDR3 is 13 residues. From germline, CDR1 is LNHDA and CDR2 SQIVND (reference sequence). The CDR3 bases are TGTGCCAGTAGTGATACACTAAATCAGCCCCAGCATTTT. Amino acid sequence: CASSDTLNQPQHF.

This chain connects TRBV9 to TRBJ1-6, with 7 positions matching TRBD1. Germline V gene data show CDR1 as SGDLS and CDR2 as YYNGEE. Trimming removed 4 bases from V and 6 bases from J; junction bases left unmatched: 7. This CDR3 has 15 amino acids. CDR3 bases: TGTGCCAGCAGCCTACAGGGACAGCCTAATTCACCCCTCCACTTT. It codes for CASSLQGQPNSPLHF.

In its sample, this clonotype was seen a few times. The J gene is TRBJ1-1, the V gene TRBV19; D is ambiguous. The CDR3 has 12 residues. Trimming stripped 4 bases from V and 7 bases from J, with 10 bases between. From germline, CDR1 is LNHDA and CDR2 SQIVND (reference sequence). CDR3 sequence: CASSSSSGEAFF. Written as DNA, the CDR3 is TGTGCCAGTAGTAGCTCCTCGGGTGAAGCTTTCTTT.

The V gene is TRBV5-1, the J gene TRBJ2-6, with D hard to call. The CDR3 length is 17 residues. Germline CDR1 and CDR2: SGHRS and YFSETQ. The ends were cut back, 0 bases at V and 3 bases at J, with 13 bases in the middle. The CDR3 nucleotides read TGCGCCAGCAGCTTGGCCAGCCCGGGCCTTGGGGCCAACGTCCTGACTTTC. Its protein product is CASSLASPGLGANVLTF.